The T cell receptor (beta chain) under discussion was sequenced for a study of T cells in Graves' hyperthyroidism and ophthalmopathy. Study-wide findings and caveats: Most expanded thyroid clonotypes above 0.001 also appeared in blood. In the analysis, a 13 V-J model separated ophthalmopathy from stable hyperthyroidism.

PBMCs were obtained from 10 ml fresh peripheral blood. This CDR3 spans 15 amino acids. Trimming pared 5 bases from V and 1 base from J, leaving 14 bases between. Germline V gene data show CDR1 as MNHNS and CDR2 as SASEGT. Using RNA transcripts as the source, TCR beta CDR3 regions were amplified. The TCR CDR3 was amplified in a first-round RT-PCR using the HTBI primer set. MiXCR, applied by TCRdb to the multiplex PCR reads, yields one record per CDR3 protein. The repertoire holds 550,000 to 800,000 distinct CDR3 sequences, with roughly 17% as singletons. This clonotype was seen at least ten times. Its matching antigen is unknown.

The TCR sequence derives from a man aged 18 to 29 with Graves' hyperthyroidism. What was sequenced was blood. This chain uses TRBV6-1 with TRBJ1-1; no reliable D call. The CDR3 region is CASSRSGGRNTEAFF. Written as DNA, the CDR3 is TGTGCCAGCAGTCGGAGTGGAGGGAGGAACACTGAAGCTTTCTTT.